These 2 T cell receptor beta chains came from one sample sequenced in a study of T cells in Graves' hyperthyroidism and ophthalmopathy. Amplification of TCR beta CDR3 regions used RNA as the template. Primed by the HTBI set, a first-round RT-PCR was run on the TCR CDR3. TCRdb analysed the multiplex PCR reads with MiXCR anew, one entry per CDR3 protein. The repertoire holds roughly 570,000 distinct CDR3 sequences, 35% to 55% seen once, with 19% in the top ten. Input material: peripheral blood or thyroid tissue (not recorded which). The receptors originated from an adult woman with Graves' disease, either hyperthyroidism or ophthalmopathy (not recorded which).

There are many counts of this clonotype. This chain joins TRBV5-6 and TRBJ2-7; 12 nucleotides match TRBD1. The CDR3 has 15 residues. The V segment lost 4 bases and the J segment 7 bases; nucleotides outside the gene matches: 9. The germline gives CDR1 SGHDT, CDR2 YYEEEE. The CDR3 protein is CASSTPGTGGKEQYF. The CDR3 nucleotides read TGTGCCAGCAGCACTCCCGGGACAGGGGGCAAGGAGCAGTACTTC.

V usage is TRBV19 and J usage is TRBJ2-5, with no clear D. Trimming removed 3 bases at V and 5 bases at J, with 10 bases between. The CDR3 consists of 13 residues. The germline CDR1 and CDR2 sequences are LNHDA and SQIVND (reference sequence). In DNA form, the CDR3 reads TGTGCCAGTAGTATCGGCAAAAGGGAGACCCAGTACTTC. The encoded protein is CASSIGKRETQYF.